These 19 T cell receptor beta chains were sequenced from one sample in a study of blood T cell repertoires in COVID-19. Some clones are missing from TCRdb's copy, which holds only in-frame ones; the method was immunoSEQ multiplex PCR. The repertoire consists of nearly 300,000 clones, with about nine tenths occurring once and the leading ten covering 6.9%. The sequenced material came from peripheral blood. These receptors originate from a woman aged 25 to 45 who had recovered from COVID-19.

V usage is TRBV11-2 and J usage is TRBJ2-1; 8 nucleotides line up with TRBD2. The CDR3 sequence is 18 residues long. The germline V gene encodes CDR1 SGHAT and CDR2 FQNNGV. Trimming cost V 1 base and J 0 bases; bases outside gene matches: 8. The DNA of the CDR3 is TGTGCCAGCAGCTTAGTGGCGGGGGGACCGAGCTCCTACAATGAGCAGTTCTTC. Translated: CASSLVAGGPSSYNEQFF. Variable domain in full (rest from reference TRBV11-2 and TRBJ2-1): EAGVAQSPRYKIIEKRQSVAFWCNPISGHATLYWYQQILGQGPKLLIQFQNNGVVDDSQLPKDRFSAERLKGVDSTLKIQPAKLEDSAVYLCASSLVAGGPSSYNEQFFGPGTRLTVL.

This clone has more than one count but fewer than ten. The CDR3 loop is CASSSGGSSGANVLTF. CDR3 DNA sequence: TGTGCCAGCAGTTCGGGGGGGAGCTCTGGGGCCAACGTCCTGACTTTC. The chain recombines TRBV28 with TRBJ2-6, with 8 bases matching TRBD2. The junction had 2 bases not matched to a gene; V was cut back by 4 bases and J by 0 bases. Germline values: CDR1 MDHEN, CDR2 SYDVKM. The CDR3 totals 16 residues. Using reference TRBV28 and TRBJ2-6 for the parts outside the CDR3, the full variable domain is DVKVTQSSRYLVKRTGEKVFLECVQDMDHENMFWYRQDPGLGLRLIYFSYDVKMKEKGDIPEGYSVSREKKERFSLILESASTNQTSMYLCASSSGGSSGANVLTFGAGSRLTVL.

The CDR3 DNA reads as TGCGCCAGCAGCTTCCCCTCTGGGGGGACGGAGACCCAGTACTTC. Encoded protein: CASSFPSGGTETQYF. The V and J genes are TRBV5-1 and TRBJ2-5, with D tentatively TRBD2 (6 bases). This CDR3 is built from 15 residues. Between the trimmed V and J ends, which lost 2 bases and 5 bases, there was a span of 16 bases. The V gene's germline CDR1 is SGHRS and CDR2 YFSETQ.

V and J are TRBV28 and TRBJ2-6; TRBD1 aligns across 8 bases. Germline loops: CDR1 MDHEN, CDR2 SYDVKM. CDR3 length: 18 amino acids. The J segment lost 0 bases and the V segment lost 5 bases, leaving 9 bases of the junction unmatched. CDR3 residues: CASSTWTGIFSGANVLTF. The CDR3 DNA reads as TGTGCCAGCAGTACTTGGACAGGGATTTTCTCTGGGGCCAACGTCCTGACTTTC. Combining the CDR3 with reference TRBV28 and TRBJ2-6 gives the whole variable domain DVKVTQSSRYLVKRTGEKVFLECVQDMDHENMFWYRQDPGLGLRLIYFSYDVKMKEKGDIPEGYSVSREKKERFSLILESASTNQTSMYLCASSTWTGIFSGANVLTFGAGSRLTVL.

CDR3 sequence reads: CASSQGSSYNEQFF. CDR3 coding DNA: TGTGCCAGCTCCCAGGGTAGTTCCTACAATGAGCAGTTCTTC. The chain joins TRBV18 to TRBJ2-1; D might be TRBD1 (5 bases). The germline gives CDR1 KGHSH, CDR2 LQKENI. This CDR3 has 14 amino acids. The V and J ends lost 6 bases and 1 base respectively, with 10 bases between them.

This rearrangement joins TRBV30 to TRBJ1-2, with D possibly matching TRBD1 (6 bases). CDR1 GTSNPN and CDR2 SVGIG come from the germline V gene (reference sequence). V was clipped by 2 bases and J by 6 bases, with 16 bases between them. This CDR3 has 14 residues. Written as DNA, the CDR3 is TGTGCCTGGAGTCGTATGGGGGCGGTGCATGGCTACACCTTC. Its translation: CAWSRMGAVHGYTF. The variable domain in full, with the rest retrieved from reference TRBV30 and TRBJ1-2, is SQTIHQWPATLVQPVGSPLSLECTVEGTSNPNLYWYRQAAGRGLQLLFYSVGIGQISSEVPQNLSASRPQDRQFILSSKKLLLSDSGFYLCAWSRMGAVHGYTFGSGTRLTVV.

V gene TRBV7-8 combines with J gene TRBJ2-5; 7 bases align to TRBD1. V was clipped by 3 bases and J by 2 bases; unmatched bases: 6. CDR3 length: 15 residues. From germline, CDR1 is SGHVS and CDR2 FQNEAQ. The chain's CDR3 is CASSFRQGQQETQYF. The CDR3 DNA sequence: TGTGCCAGCAGCTTCCGACAGGGACAGCAAGAGACCCAGTACTTC.

This rearrangement joins TRBV4-1 to TRBJ2-7; no reliable D call. The V gene lost 3 bases and the J gene lost 2 bases, with 8 bases spanning the gap. The CDR3 has 13 amino acids. CDR1 and CDR2 (germline): MGHRA, YSYEKL. As DNA, the CDR3 is TGCGCCAGCAGCCAGGATGAGGCCTACGAGCAGTACTTC. It codes for CASSQDEAYEQYF.

This chain uses TRBV3-1 (or the pseudogene TRBV3-2) with TRBJ1-1, with 8 bases that match TRBD1. Unmatched junction bases numbered 3, after V lost 4 bases and J lost 5 bases. Germline V gene lookup returns CDR1 LGHDT and CDR2 YNNKEL (reference sequence). The CDR3 has 13 amino acids. The CDR3 region has the DNA TGTGCCAGCAGCCGGGACAGGTCTACTGAAGCTTTCTTT. It translates to CASSRDRSTEAFF.

J is TRBJ2-1 and V is TRBV7-3; 11 nucleotides line up with TRBD2. Germline V gene lookup returns CDR1 SGHTA and CDR2 FQGTGA. The CDR3 spans 18 residues. After removal of 0 bases from V and 3 bases from J, the junction contained 7 bases not matched to a gene. The CDR3 DNA follows: TGTGCCAGCAGCTTAACATCGGCTAGCGGGGGGATCTACAATGAGCAGTTCTTC. Amino acid sequence: CASSLTSASGGIYNEQFF.

The chain is built from TRBV7-9 and TRBJ1-1; possibly TRBD1 for D (5 bases). V was pared by 7 bases and J by 5 bases, with 17 bases between. Germline CDR1 SEHNR, CDR2 FQNEAQ (reference sequence). The CDR3 runs 14 residues. CDR3 DNA: TGTGCCAGCATCGGTGACAGCCGAAAGACTGAAGCTTTCTTT. Translation gives CASIGDSRKTEAFF.

This chain connects TRBV28 to TRBJ1-3; TRBD1 agrees at 7 bases. The J segment lost 2 bases and the V segment lost 1 base, leaving 5 bases of the junction unmatched. CDR3 length: 16 amino acids. Germline-derived CDR1 and CDR2 are MDHEN and SYDVKM. CDR3 in amino acids: CASSLSAGGAGNTIYF. DNA for the CDR3: TGTGCCAGCAGTTTATCCGCAGGGGGAGCTGGAAACACCATATATTTT. The variable domain in full, with the rest retrieved from reference TRBV28 and TRBJ1-3, is DVKVTQSSRYLVKRTGEKVFLECVQDMDHENMFWYRQDPGLGLRLIYFSYDVKMKEKGDIPEGYSVSREKKERFSLILESASTNQTSMYLCASSLSAGGAGNTIYFGEGSWLTVV.

This chain connects TRBV5-1 to TRBJ1-3; the match to TRBD1 covers 8 bases. Germline lookup yields CDR1 SGHRS and CDR2 YFSETQ. V gave up 1 base and J gave up 4 bases; unmatched junction bases: 1. The CDR3 sequence is 14 residues long. DNA for the CDR3: TGCGCCAGCAGCTTGCAGGGGGCGGGAAACACCATATATTTT. Translation: CASSLQGAGNTIYF.

The chain has TRBV12-3 or TRBV12-4 and TRBJ1-1; a possible D gene is TRBD1 (6 bases). V was pared by 2 bases and J by 5 bases, with 9 bases between. The CDR3 sequence is 13 residues long. The CDR3 bases are TGTGCCAGCAGTTTAAACACAGGGACTGAAGCTTTCTTT. This gives the protein CASSLNTGTEAFF.

This clone was picked up a small number of times. The chain carries TRBV19 and TRBJ1-5; D is undetermined. In germline, CDR1 is LNHDA, CDR2 SQIVND (reference sequence). Trimming stripped 2 bases from V and 3 bases from J, with 11 bases between. This CDR3 has 15 residues. The CDR3 reads CASSIRESFNQPQHF. CDR3 in DNA: TGTGCCAGTAGTATAAGGGAGTCCTTCAATCAGCCCCAGCATTTT.

This clone was counted between two and nine times. The chain uses TRBV7-9 and TRBJ1-1; a possible D gene is TRBD1 (5 bases). Germline values: CDR1 SEHNR, CDR2 FQNEAQ (reference sequence). Trimming pared 1 base from V and 7 bases from J, leaving 16 bases between. This CDR3 spans 15 amino acids. The CDR3 DNA follows: TGTGCCAGCAGCTTAGTTTTGCCGGGGGAGGGTGAAGCTTTCTTT. It yields the protein CASSLVLPGEGEAFF.

CDR3 sequence (DNA): TGTGCCAGCAGCTTAGCGGCGGCACCCGAGCAGTACTTC. As protein: CASSLAAAPEQYF. The chain combines TRBV7-2 with TRBJ2-7; D is unresolved. The germline V gene encodes CDR1 SGHTA and CDR2 FQGNSA. V was shortened by 0 bases and J by 6 bases, with 9 bases between the two germline ends. The CDR3 spans 13 residues.

Note on this clone: Other DNA sequences from this sample encode an identical CDR3 as well. The chain carries TRBV5-1 and TRBJ1-1; 7 bases agree with TRBD1. Germline-derived CDR1 and CDR2 are SGHRS and YFSETQ. This CDR3 comprises 14 residues. V lost 4 bases to trimming and J lost 2 bases; unmatched junction nucleotides: 5. CDR3: CASSPGQTNTEAFF. The CDR3 coding sequence is TGCGCCAGCAGCCCGGGACAGACAAACACTGAAGCTTTCTTT.

The chain links TRBV7-9 to TRBJ2-7; maybe TRBD1 (6 bases). V lost 1 base, J lost 7 bases, and 14 bases lay in between. The CDR3 runs to 14 residues. Germline V CDR1 and CDR2: SEHNR, FQNEAQ (reference sequence). The CDR3 is CASSLEVDSREQYF. The CDR3, as DNA: TGTGCCAGCAGCTTAGAAGTGGACAGTCGAGAGCAGTACTTC.